The clone carrying this TCR beta chain has just a few counts. Its antigen is not known. The sample comes from a study of cytomegalovirus exposure and HLA in healthy donors. Notes on the study in general: Analysis was performed later, and it showed HLA-associated TCR beta chains to be more clonally expanded than equally common others. Later on, a genetic analysis was performed. It linked a missense variant in DCLRE1C with V- and J-gene trimming of TCR beta.

Each donor was nominally healthy when sampled (though unrecorded immune exposures were likely). PCR amplification relied on 60 Vbeta primers (plus 13 Jbeta primers). Profiling relied on immunoSEQ multiplex PCR, and the TCRdb table lists in-frame clones only, not all of them. In the table there are around 100,000 clones, 67% of which are singletons. The CDR3 has 16 residues. Germline V gene data show CDR1 as SGHTA and CDR2 as FQGNSA. V was trimmed by 1 base and J by 0 bases, leaving 10 bases between them. The gene calls are TRBV7-2 and TRBJ1-5, with D unclear. Sequencing was done on a sample of PBMCs. The TCR comes from a man aged 30 to 45 in good health and CMV-seronegative. CDR3 DNA sequence: TGTGCCAGCAGCTTAGGAGGCGGTTATAGCAATCAGCCCCAGCATTTT. Translation: CASSLGGGYSNQPQHF.